The T cell receptor (beta chain) under discussion was sequenced for a study of cytomegalovirus exposure and HLA in healthy donors (dated by TCRdb to between 2016 and 2019). Regarding the complete study: An earlier analysis of roughly 570 of the donors reported roughly 300 Gb of sequence data and 95 million to 130 million unique TCR beta sequences obtained from about 200 million T cells. The study was designed to test whether signatures of past pathogen exposure could be identified by cataloging public T cell receptors. Across 398 genotyped donors of the cohort, an average of about 240,000 unique TCR beta nucleotide sequences per donor were sequenced, and 15% to 20% of those sequences were non-productive. Alongside the repertoire data, information on donor age, sex, ethnicity and CMV serostatus was compiled. Of the 398 genotyped donors, over 65% fell in the genetic ancestry cluster associated with self-reported Caucasian donors. The later analysis used no new phenotypic data to find candidate immune exposures, relying instead on TCR beta sequences and their occurrence across donors. Several DR-DQ haplotypes were treated as single units for association and clustering because of strong linkage in the cohort. Genome-wide SNP genotypes for about 55% of the roughly 670 donors were used in a later genetic analysis, which treated that subset as a discovery cohort. Roughly 300 gigabases of sequencing data and tens of millions of unique TCR sequences were included in an early release covering roughly 600 HLA-typed donors. To decide whether each TCR beta V gene segment behaved as functional or pseudogenic, an earlier analysis of nearly 600 of the donors relied on high-throughput TCR beta sequencing. All discovery cohort repertoires had been generated using a single sequencing platform. Both class I and class II loci were covered by HLA typing, at four-digit resolution. The study combined high-throughput TCR immunosequencing, statistical association of individual TCRs with disease status, and machine learning to predict cytomegalovirus infection status. In addition to the first cohort of roughly 700 subjects, a separate validation cohort of approximately 130 different subjects was used. Typing coverage varied by locus: about 620-630 donors for A, B, C, DRB1 and DQB1; roughly 560 for DQA1; more than 600 for DPA1; more than 450 for DPB1. The study profiled the T cell repertoires of around 700 subjects by immunosequencing and related them to cytomegalovirus serostatus. A later analysis re-analyzed previously published TCR beta repertoires from approximately 670 donors and added high-resolution HLA genotyping to study TCR occurrence patterns.

Preparation of the library involved the immunoSEQ multiplex PCR assay. A mixture of 60 forward primers for TCR Vbeta segments and 13 reverse primers for TCR Jbeta segments was used in the multiplex PCR. The CDR3 region of rearranged TCR beta genes was amplified from genomic DNA by a multiplex PCR assay. The Illumina HiSeq System was used to sequence the amplified TCR beta libraries as 87-base-pair reads. In the source study's methods: A later analysis tallied 75 million to 95 million unique TCR beta chains across the roughly 610 repertoires, and around 10 million of those chains were shared by two or more donors. To remove PCR and sequencing errors, raw reads were error-corrected and collapsed into unique sequences using a nearest-neighbor algorithm that merged closely related sequences. CDR3 sequences were aligned to IMGT reference sequences to assign V, D and J gene segments. For a sequence to be retained, at least a six-nucleotide match to both a V gene segment and a J gene segment was required. A rearrangement was called productive if the CDR3 had no stop codons and remained in frame with V and J, and every other rearrangement was called non-productive. CDR3 was defined by IMGT convention, running from the second conserved V-encoded cysteine to the conserved J-encoded phenylalanine. Sequences without an unambiguous match to a single V gene segment were excluded from the earlier analysis of about 630 of the donors. In an earlier analysis of approximately 550 of the donors, V segments were called functional above 56.7% productive rearrangements and were called segregating when the between-donor standard deviation exceeded 5%. To diagnose cytomegalovirus status from the catalog of TCR beta chain sequences, a statistical classification framework was built. In a later analysis, V and J genes were assigned by comparing TCR nucleotide sequences against IMGT/GENE-DB human TR gene sequences. A later analysis assigned CDR3 sequences and most-parsimonious VDJ recombination scenarios with the TCRdist pipeline. A later analysis defined each TCR beta chain by its CDR3 amino acid sequence plus V-gene family, and excluded reads lacking a unique V-gene family. A later analysis removed several hundred highly shared, low-generation-probability nucleotide sequences to deal with suspected cross-contamination and a sequencing artifact. For each public chain, a later analysis derived a clonal expansion index from normalized ranks of inferred template counts within each repertoire. In a later analysis, generation probabilities were computed using a VDJ recombination model fitted to out-of-frame rearrangements, and the results were checked against IGoR. In a later analysis, TCR-TCR, TCR-HLA and TCR-CMV co-occurrence was scored with hypergeometric tests, and a repertoire-size bias correction was applied to TCR pairs. A later analysis estimated false discovery rates by permuting HLA or CMV assignments 20 times. In a later analysis, co-occurring TCRs were grouped using DBSCAN, with TCRdist sequence similarity added in when clustering inside HLA-allele-positive subsets. Repertoires with fewer than 30,000 or more than 120,000 public chains were left out of co-occurrence clustering, as were five repertoires with anomalous nucleotide sharing. In TCRdb, the immuneACCESS table is reduced to in-frame sequences with V and J assigned. These tables do not hold every clone; where another copy was compared, an unresolved V gene accounts for under half, and the others remain unexplained. V, J and clone size are taken as reported in that table, and D and trimming were inferred from the DNA itself. The sample includes about 190,000 clones, with approximately 11% observed a single time. The top ten clonotypes cover less than 8.5% of the sample.

In total, just over 650 healthy bone marrow donors made up the cohort. Cohort members were all nominally healthy when sampled, although unrecorded immune exposures were likely present. The donor tested CMV seropositive, placing the donor among the 310 or so seropositive members of the cohort. Every donor gave a peripheral blood sample, and the peripheral blood mononuclear cells from that sample were used for TCR beta sequencing. Genomic DNA extraction from the blood cell samples was performed with the Qiagen DNeasy Blood Extraction Kit. Broad study findings and their caveats: Linkage disequilibrium might explain the correlated functional status among segregating V segments, but an unknown experimental factor could not be ruled out. In both the original and validation cohorts, the classifier was reported to diagnose cytomegalovirus status with high specificity and sensitivity. An association between a missense DCLRE1C variant and V-gene and J-gene trimming of TCR beta chains was found in a later genetic analysis and replicated in an independent cohort. In a later analysis, most CMV-associated TCR beta chains were found to appear HLA-restricted, with HLA associations seemingly driven largely by CMV exposure. The presence/absence analyses assumed that sequencing depth was roughly uniform across donors, and that assumption may not be true. According to a later analysis, TCR association rates differed among HLA loci, with DRB1 alleles showing the most associated TCRs and HLA-C alleles showing the fewest. Most TCR sequences were seen in very few donors, while some public TCRs were found in many individuals. In a later analysis, HLA-associated TCR beta chains were found to be more clonally expanded and to have lower generation probabilities than equally common non-associated chains. In vitro tests confirmed that a few of the cytomegalovirus-associated TCR beta chains recognize cytomegalovirus antigens. A later analysis reported that several top co-occurrence clusters appeared linked to parvovirus B19, influenza, CMV and Epstein-Barr virus. HLA typing was unavailable for some donors at each locus, so association tests used only the typed subset. Specific HLA alleles were associated with roughly 17,000 TCR beta sequences at a false discovery rate of 0.05 in a later analysis. Compared with the roughly 670-donor mean, donors in an Asian-associated ancestry cluster had fewer N-insertions in productive TCRs, according to a later genetic analysis. The 87-base-pair reads could not distinguish some IMGT-functional V segments, including TRBV6-2 and TRBV6-3, so those segments were excluded. A further reported finding was that TCR beta sequences accurately predicted the HLA-A and HLA-B alleles for most subjects in the first cohort. Strong co-occurrence of HLA alleles, especially DR and DQ, made assigning TCR associations to individual alleles difficult. Around 16 rarely observed V segments, including chromosome 9 orphons, were excluded from the earlier analysis of about 500 of the donors because counts were too low. It was suggested by the authors that the approach could potentially be generalized to other disease states and immunological phenotypes. A total of about 150 TCR beta chains were listed by the study as associated with cytomegalovirus. In an earlier analysis of some 500 of the donors, most TCR beta V segments appeared in productive rearrangements about 87% or about 30% of the time, broadly matching IMGT annotations. For the cohort, immune exposure information was limited to CMV serostatus. In this cohort, only TCR beta chains were sequenced, and detectable features were limited by the absence of alpha or paired-chain data. A group of highly shared sequence variants was considered likely to be a technical artifact of the sequencing pipeline.

The CDR3, from cysteine to phenylalanine, totals 11 residues. The retained sequence is limited to the CDR3, 33 bases, with the frame set at the first base. CDR1 and CDR2 (ENHRY, SYGVKD) derive from the germline V gene. This clone was found once. Its target antigen remains unknown. Base qualities are not recorded, but no much larger clone differs from it by a single base. The chain links TRBV10-3 with TRBJ2-7; the D gene assignment is ambiguous. Sequencing was carried out using PBMCs. This TCR was recovered from a man in his fifties or sixties in good health and CMV-seropositive. The sequenced DNA: TGTGCGATCGGGCAGACGAACGAGCAGTACTTC. Translation gives CAIGQTNEQYF.